A selection of T cell receptor beta chains follows, all from one sample in a study of blood T cell repertoires in COVID-19. TCRdb's copy holds only in-frame clones and misses some; the assay was immunoSEQ multiplex PCR. Counted here are about 280,000 clones, 88% occurring once; the ten biggest clones make up almost 9.5%. The sample comprised peripheral blood. The receptors were sampled from a man between 18 and 29 years old with active or convalescent COVID-19. CDR3s include the opening cysteine and the closing phenylalanine or tryptophan. The D gene is left open where the match is weak. Not every row has a clone size; where given, it reads once, few, many or a size class.

V: TRBV5-5; D: TRBD2; size: -; J: TRBJ2-3; length: 16; DNA: TGTGCCAGCAGCTTGGCCGGGAGGACACCCCCCGATACGCAGTATTTT; CDR3: CASSLAGRTPPDTQYF
V: TRBV4-3; D: -; size: -; J: TRBJ2-6; length: 16; DNA: TGCGCCAGCAGCCAAGAACAGGGTACTGGGGCCAACGTCCTGACTTTC; CDR3: CASSQEQGTGANVLTF
V: TRBV6-1; D: TRBD1; size: -; J: TRBJ2-5; length: 16; DNA: TGTGCCAGCAGTGAGGTCAGGGGGTCCGCCGGTGAGACCCAGTACTTC; CDR3: CASSEVRGSAGETQYF
V: TRBV18; D: -; size: -; J: TRBJ2-1; length: 13; DNA: TGTGCCAGCTCACCACCAAATACGGGTGAGCAGTTCTTC; CDR3: CASSPPNTGEQFF
V: TRBV20-1; D: TRBD2; size: -; J: TRBJ2-1; length: 11; DNA: TGCAGCGTGGCGGGGGGGAATGAGCAGTTCTTC; CDR3: CSVAGGNEQFF
V: TRBV18; D: -; size: -; J: TRBJ1-5; length: 14; DNA: TGTGCCAGCTCACCAATAGACGGGAATGTGCCCCAGCATTTT; CDR3: CASSPIDGNVPQHF
V: TRBV11-2; D: TRBD1; size: -; J: TRBJ1-6; length: 18; DNA: TGTGCCAGCAGCTTAGATCGGCAGGGGGCTGTTTATAATTCACCCCTCCACTTT; CDR3: CASSLDRQGAVYNSPLHF
V: TRBV7-9; D: -; size: -; J: TRBJ2-7; length: 15; DNA: TGTGCCAGCAGCCCCCGGACAGATTCATCCTACGAGCAGTACTTC; CDR3: CASSPRTDSSYEQYF
V: TRBV19; D: TRBD1; size: -; J: TRBJ1-4; length: 15; DNA: TGTGCCACCGCAGGGGGCCCGATAACTAATGAAAAACTGTTTTTT; CDR3: CATAGGPITNEKLFF
V: TRBV5-4; D: TRBD1; size: once; J: TRBJ1-1; length: 17; DNA: TGTGCCAGCAGCCGGGGGACAGGGGTGGGTTATAACACTGAAGCTTTCTTT; CDR3: CASSRGTGVGYNTEAFF
V: TRBV28; D: TRBD1; size: few; J: TRBJ1-1; length: 14; DNA: TGTGCCAGCAGTACACGACAGGGTTACACTGAAGCTTTCTTT; CDR3: CASSTRQGYTEAFF
V: TRBV12-3/TRBV12-4; D: -; size: -; J: TRBJ1-2; length: 11; DNA: TGTGCCAGCAGCTCGGACTATGGCTACACCTTC; CDR3: CASSSDYGYTF
V: TRBV5-8; D: -; size: -; J: TRBJ2-1; length: 12; DNA: TGTGCCAGCAGCTACCAGAGCGATGAGCAGTTCTTC; CDR3: CASSYQSDEQFF
V: TRBV5-1; D: TRBD1; size: -; J: TRBJ2-5; length: 15; DNA: TGCGCCAGCAGCTTAGCAGGGGGCGGTCGGGAGACCCAGTACTTC; CDR3: CASSLAGGGRETQYF
V: TRBV5-6; D: -; size: -; J: TRBJ2-3; length: 17; DNA: TGTGCCAGCAGCTTGACGGACTACTACCGGGGCACAGATACGCAGTATTTT; CDR3: CASSLTDYYRGTDTQYF
V: TRBV11-3; D: -; size: -; J: TRBJ2-7; length: 13; DNA: TGTGCCAGCAGCTTAGGACCGAGCGGCGAGCAGTACTTC; CDR3: CASSLGPSGEQYF